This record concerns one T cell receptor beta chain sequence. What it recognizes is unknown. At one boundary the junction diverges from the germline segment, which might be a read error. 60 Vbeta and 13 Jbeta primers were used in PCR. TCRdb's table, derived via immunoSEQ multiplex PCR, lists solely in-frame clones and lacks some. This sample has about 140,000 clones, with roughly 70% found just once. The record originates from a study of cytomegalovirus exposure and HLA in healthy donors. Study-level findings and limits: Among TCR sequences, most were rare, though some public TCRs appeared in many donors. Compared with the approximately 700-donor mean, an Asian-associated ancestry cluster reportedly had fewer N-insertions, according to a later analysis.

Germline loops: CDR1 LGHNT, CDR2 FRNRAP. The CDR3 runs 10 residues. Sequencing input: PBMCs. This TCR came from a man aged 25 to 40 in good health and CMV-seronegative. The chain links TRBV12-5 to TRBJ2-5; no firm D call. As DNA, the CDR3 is TGTGCTAGTGGTTCACAACCAGAGGACTTC. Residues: CASGSQPEDF.